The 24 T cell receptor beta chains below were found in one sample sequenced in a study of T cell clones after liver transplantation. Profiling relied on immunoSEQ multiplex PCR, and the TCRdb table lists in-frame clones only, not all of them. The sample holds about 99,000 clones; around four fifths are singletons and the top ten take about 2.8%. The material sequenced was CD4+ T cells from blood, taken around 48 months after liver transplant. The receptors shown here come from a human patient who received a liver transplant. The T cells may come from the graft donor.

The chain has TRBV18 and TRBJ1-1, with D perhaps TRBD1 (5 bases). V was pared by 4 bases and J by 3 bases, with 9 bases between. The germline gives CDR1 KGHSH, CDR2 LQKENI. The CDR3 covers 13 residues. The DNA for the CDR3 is TGTGCCAGCTCACGTCAGGGAGACACTGAAGCTTTCTTT. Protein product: CASSRQGDTEAFF.

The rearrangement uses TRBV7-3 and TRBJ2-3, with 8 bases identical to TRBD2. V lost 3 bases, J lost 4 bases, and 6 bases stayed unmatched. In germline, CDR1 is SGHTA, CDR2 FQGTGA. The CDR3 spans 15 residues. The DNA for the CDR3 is TGTGCCAGCAGCTTCAGAGGACTAGCCGCAGATACGCAGTATTTT. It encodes CASSFRGLAADTQYF.

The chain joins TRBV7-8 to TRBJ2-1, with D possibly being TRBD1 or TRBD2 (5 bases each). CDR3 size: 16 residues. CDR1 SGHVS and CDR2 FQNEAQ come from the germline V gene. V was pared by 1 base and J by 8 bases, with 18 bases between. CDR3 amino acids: CASSLDGTPRPDEQFF. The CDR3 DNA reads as TGTGCCAGCAGCTTAGATGGGACCCCGCGGCCCGATGAGCAGTTCTTC.

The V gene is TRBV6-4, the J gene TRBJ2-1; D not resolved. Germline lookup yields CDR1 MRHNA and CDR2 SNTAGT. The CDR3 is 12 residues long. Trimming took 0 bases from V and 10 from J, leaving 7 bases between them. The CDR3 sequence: CASSDSISEQFF. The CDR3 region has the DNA TGTGCCAGCAGTGACTCGATTTCCGAGCAGTTCTTC.

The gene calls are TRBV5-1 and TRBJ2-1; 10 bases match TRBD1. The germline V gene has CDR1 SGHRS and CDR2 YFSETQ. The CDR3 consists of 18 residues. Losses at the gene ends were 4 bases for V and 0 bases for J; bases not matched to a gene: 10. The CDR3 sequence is CASSPGTGVFSSYNEQFF. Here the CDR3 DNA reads TGCGCCAGCAGCCCCGGGACAGGGGTCTTCAGCTCCTACAATGAGCAGTTCTTC. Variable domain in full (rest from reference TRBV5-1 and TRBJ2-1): KAGVTQTPRYLIKTRGQQVTLSCSPISGHRSVSWYQQTPGQGLQFLFEYFSETQRNKGNFPGRFSGRQFSNSRSEMNVSTLELGDSALYLCASSPGTGVFSSYNEQFFGPGTRLTVL.

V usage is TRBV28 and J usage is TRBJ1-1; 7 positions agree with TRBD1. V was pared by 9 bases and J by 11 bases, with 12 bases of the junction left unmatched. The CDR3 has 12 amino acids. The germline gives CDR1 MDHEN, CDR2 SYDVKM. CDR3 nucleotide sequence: TGTGCCAGTCTAGACAGACAGGGTTCCGCTTTCTTT. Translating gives CASLDRQGSAFF.

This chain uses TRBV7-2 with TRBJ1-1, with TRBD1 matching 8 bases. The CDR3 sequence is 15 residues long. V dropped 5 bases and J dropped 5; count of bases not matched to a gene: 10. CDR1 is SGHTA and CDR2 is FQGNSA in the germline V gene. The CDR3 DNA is TGTGCCAGCAGCACGGGACAGGCCGGCGGGACTGAAGCTTTCTTT. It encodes CASSTGQAGGTEAFF.

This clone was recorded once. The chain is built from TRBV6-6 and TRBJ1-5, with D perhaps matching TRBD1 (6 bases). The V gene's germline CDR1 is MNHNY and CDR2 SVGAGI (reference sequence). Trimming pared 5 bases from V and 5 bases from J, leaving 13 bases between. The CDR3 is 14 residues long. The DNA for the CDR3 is TGTGCCAGCAGTAGGGGGGACACTTATCAGCCCCAGCATTTT. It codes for CASSRGDTYQPQHF.

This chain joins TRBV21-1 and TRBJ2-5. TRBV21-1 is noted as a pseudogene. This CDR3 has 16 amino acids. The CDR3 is CASSKGRTFREETQYF. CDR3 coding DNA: TGTGCCAGCAGCAAAGGGCGTACGTTTCGTGAAGAGACCCAGTACTTC.

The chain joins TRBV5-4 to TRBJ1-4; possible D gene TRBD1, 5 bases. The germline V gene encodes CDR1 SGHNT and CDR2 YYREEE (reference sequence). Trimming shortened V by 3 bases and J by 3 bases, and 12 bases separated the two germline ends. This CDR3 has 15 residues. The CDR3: CASSWGGTANEKLFF. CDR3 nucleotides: TGTGCCAGCAGCTGGGGCGGGACGGCTAATGAAAAACTGTTTTTT.

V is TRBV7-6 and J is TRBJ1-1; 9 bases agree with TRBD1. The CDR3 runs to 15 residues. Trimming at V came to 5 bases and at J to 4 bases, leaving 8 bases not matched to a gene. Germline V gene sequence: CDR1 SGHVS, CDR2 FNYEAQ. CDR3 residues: CASSAGTGTRTEAFF. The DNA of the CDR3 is TGTGCCAGCAGCGCCGGGACAGGGACCCGCACTGAAGCTTTCTTT.

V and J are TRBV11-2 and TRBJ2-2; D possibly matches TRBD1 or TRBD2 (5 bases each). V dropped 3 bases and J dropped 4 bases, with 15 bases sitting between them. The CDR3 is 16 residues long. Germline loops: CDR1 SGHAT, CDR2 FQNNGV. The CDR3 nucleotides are TGTGCCAGCAGCTTCCGAGGGGCGCCGGGCACCGGGGAGCTGTTTTTT. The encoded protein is CASSFRGAPGTGELFF.

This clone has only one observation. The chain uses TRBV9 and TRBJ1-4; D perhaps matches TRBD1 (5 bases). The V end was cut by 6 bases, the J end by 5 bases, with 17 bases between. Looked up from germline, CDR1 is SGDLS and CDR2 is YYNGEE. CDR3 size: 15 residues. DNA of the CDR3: TGTGCCAGCAATCCGACTGGGGCGATAAATGAAAAACTGTTTTTT. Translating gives CASNPTGAINEKLFF.

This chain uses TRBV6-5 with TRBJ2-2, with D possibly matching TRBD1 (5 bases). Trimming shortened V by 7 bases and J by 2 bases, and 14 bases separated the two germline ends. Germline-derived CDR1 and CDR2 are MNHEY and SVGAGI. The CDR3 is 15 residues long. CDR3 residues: CASKTQGLNTGELFF. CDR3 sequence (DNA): TGTGCCAGCAAAACTCAGGGTCTTAACACCGGGGAGCTGTTTTTT.

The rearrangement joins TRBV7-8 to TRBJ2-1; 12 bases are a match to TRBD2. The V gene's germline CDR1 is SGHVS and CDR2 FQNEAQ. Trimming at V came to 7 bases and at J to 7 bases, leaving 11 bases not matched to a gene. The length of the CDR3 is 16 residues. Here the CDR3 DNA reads TGTGCCAGCACCCACCGGACTAGCGGGATTAGAAATGAGCAGTTCTTC. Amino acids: CASTHRTSGIRNEQFF.

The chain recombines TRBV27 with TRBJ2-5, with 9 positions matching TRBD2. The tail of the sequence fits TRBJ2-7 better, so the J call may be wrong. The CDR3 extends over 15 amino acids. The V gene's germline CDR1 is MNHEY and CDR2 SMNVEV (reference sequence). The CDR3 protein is CASSSLAGGTYEQYF. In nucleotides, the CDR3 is TGTGCCAGCAGTTCTCTTGCGGGAGGGACGTACGAGCAGTACTTC.

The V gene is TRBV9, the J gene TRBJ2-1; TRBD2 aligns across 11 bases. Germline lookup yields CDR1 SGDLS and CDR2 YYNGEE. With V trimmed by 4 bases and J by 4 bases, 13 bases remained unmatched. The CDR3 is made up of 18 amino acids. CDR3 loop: CASSPYPSGTSGYNEQFF. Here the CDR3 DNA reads TGTGCCAGCAGCCCTTACCCGTCCGGGACTAGCGGATACAATGAGCAGTTCTTC. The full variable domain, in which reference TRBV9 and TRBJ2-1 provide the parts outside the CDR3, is DSGVTQTPKHLITATGQRVTLRCSPRSGDLSVYWYQQSLDQGLQFLIQYYNGEERAKGNILERFSAQQFPDLHSELNLSSLELGDSALYFCASSPYPSGTSGYNEQFFGPGTRLTVL.

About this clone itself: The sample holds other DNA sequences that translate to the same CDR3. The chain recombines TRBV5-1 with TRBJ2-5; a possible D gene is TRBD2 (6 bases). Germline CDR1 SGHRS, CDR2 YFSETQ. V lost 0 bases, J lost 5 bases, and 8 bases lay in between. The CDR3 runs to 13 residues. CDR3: CASSLGGGETQYF. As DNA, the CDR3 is TGCGCCAGCAGCTTGGGAGGAGGGGAGACCCAGTACTTC. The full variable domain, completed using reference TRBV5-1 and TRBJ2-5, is KAGVTQTPRYLIKTRGQQVTLSCSPISGHRSVSWYQQTPGQGLQFLFEYFSETQRNKGNFPGRFSGRQFSNSRSEMNVSTLELGDSALYLCASSLGGGETQYFGPGTRLLVL.

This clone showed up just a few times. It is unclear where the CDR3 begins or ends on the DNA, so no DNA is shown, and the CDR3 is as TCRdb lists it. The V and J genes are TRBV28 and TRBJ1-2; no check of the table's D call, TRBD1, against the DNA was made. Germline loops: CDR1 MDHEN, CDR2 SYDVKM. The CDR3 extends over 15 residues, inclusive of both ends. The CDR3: CASSSSTGFSGGYTF.

DNA of the CDR3: TGCAGTGCTAGAGGTGGAAACACCATATATTTT. It translates to CSARGGNTIYF. The chain links TRBV20-1 to TRBJ1-3, with unresolved D. The CDR3 is 11 residues long. Between the trimmed V and J ends, which lost 1 base and 3 bases, there was a span of 1 base. Germline loops: CDR1 DFQATT, CDR2 SNEGSKA (reference sequence).

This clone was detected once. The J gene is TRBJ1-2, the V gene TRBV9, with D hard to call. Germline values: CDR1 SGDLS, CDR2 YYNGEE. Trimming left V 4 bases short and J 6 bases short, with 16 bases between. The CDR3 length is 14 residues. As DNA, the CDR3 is TGTGCCAGCAGCCCCTGGGATCCCCGGGATGGCTACACCTTC. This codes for CASSPWDPRDGYTF.

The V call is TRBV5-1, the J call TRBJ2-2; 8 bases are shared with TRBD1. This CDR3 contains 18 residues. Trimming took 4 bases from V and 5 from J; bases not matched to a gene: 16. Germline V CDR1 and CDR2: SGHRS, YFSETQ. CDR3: CASSAGQDRGGRTGELFF. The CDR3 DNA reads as TGCGCCAGCAGCGCCGGGCAAGACAGGGGAGGAAGAACCGGGGAGCTGTTTTTT.

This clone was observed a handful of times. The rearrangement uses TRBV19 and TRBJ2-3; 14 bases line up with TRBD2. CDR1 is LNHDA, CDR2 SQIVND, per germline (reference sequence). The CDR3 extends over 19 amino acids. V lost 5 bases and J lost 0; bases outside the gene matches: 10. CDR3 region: CASSLHGTSGGRSTDTQYF. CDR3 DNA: TGTGCCAGTAGTCTACACGGGACTAGCGGGGGCCGGAGCACAGATACGCAGTATTTT.

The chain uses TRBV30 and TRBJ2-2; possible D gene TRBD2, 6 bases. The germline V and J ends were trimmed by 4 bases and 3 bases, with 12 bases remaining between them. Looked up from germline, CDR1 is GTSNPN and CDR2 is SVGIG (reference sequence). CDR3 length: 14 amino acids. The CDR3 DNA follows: TGTGCCTGGAACCTCCGGGACTACACCGGGGAGCTGTTTTTT. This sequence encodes CAWNLRDYTGELFF.